This T cell receptor beta chain is drawn from a study of blood T cell repertoires in COVID-19. The repertoire was sequenced with immunoSEQ multiplex PCR; TCRdb's copy has only in-frame clones and lacks some. The sample includes approximately 240,000 clones, nearly 90% of them seen just once. The clonotype was recovered from a woman in her thirties or forties who had recovered from COVID-19. Source material: peripheral blood.

CDR3 sequence (DNA): TGTGCCAGTAGTCCTGACGACAGCCGGGGGGCACCCCTCCACTTT. Translated, it gives CASSPDDSRGAPLHF. V is TRBV19 and J is TRBJ1-6; possibly TRBD1 for D (5 bases). CDR3 length: 15 amino acids. The germline V and J ends were trimmed by 5 bases and 11 bases, with 19 bases remaining between them. Germline-derived CDR1 and CDR2 are LNHDA and SQIVND (reference sequence).